This section outlines one T cell receptor beta chain sequence together with its context. There is no known antigen for this receptor. No base-level quality is on record; no much larger clone is a single base apart. This specimen comes from a study of T cell changes during pregnancy in multiple sclerosis (dated by TCRdb to the late 2010s). Broadly, across the study: In women with multiple sclerosis, the researchers looked at how the T cell repertoire shifted as pregnancy progressed.

Based on the germline V gene, the CDR1 and CDR2 sequences are SGHAT and FQNNGV. Here V drops 3 bases and J drops 8 bases, and the junction holds 8 bases not matched to any gene. The CDR3 sequence holds 15 residues, the cysteine and phenylalanine included. CDR3 DNA only is kept here, 45 bases in frame from base 1. The library was generated by the immunoSEQ multiplex PCR assay. The clones in this table, taken by TCRdb from immuneACCESS, are in-frame only. Not every clone is retained; where verified, under half of the shortfall comes from an unresolved V gene, and the cause of the rest is unknown. The table for this sample lists 35,000 to 55,000 clones; about 93% of them were counted only once. Together, the top ten hold roughly 3.9% of the sample.

The source is a female donor with multiple sclerosis, enrolled in a pregnancy study. The chain employs TRBV11-2 and TRBJ2-1; 9 bases in the middle match TRBD1. Sequences were derived from CD8+ T cells from peripheral blood mononuclear cells, sampled after pregnancy. Here is the DNA: TGTGCCAGCAGCTTCCGGGACAGGGATGTCCATGAGCAGTTCTTC. Its coded protein is CASSFRDRDVHEQFF.